The 6 T cell receptor beta chains given below trace back to one sample, sequenced in a study of blood T cell repertoires in COVID-19. TCRdb's table, derived via immunoSEQ multiplex PCR, lists solely in-frame clones and lacks some. The sample includes about 68,000 clones, approximately 86% of them seen just once. Specimen: peripheral blood. These receptors all come from an older man with COVID-19, enrolled during active disease.

The J gene is TRBJ2-2, the V gene TRBV5-1; D unresolved. Germline CDR1 reads SGHRS; CDR2 reads YFSETQ. The CDR3 loop spans 12 amino acids. V was cut by 1 base and J by 5 bases, with 3 bases left in between. Here the CDR3 reads CASSLLTGELFF. The CDR3 DNA reads as TGCGCCAGCAGCTTGCTGACCGGGGAGCTGTTTTTT.

The V and J genes are TRBV3-1 (or the pseudogene TRBV3-2) and TRBJ1-1; TRBD1 is a possible D gene (6 bases). Trimming took off 3 bases at V and 5 bases at J, with 16 bases between the two ends. Germline loops: CDR1 LGHDT, CDR2 YNNKEL (reference sequence). This CDR3 has 15 residues. The chain's CDR3 is CASSHSQGGGTEAFF. CDR3 in DNA: TGTGCCAGCAGCCACTCTCAGGGAGGGGGAACTGAAGCTTTCTTT.

The V gene is TRBV19, the J gene TRBJ1-5; D possibly corresponds to TRBD1 (5 bases). Germline V gene data show CDR1 as LNHDA and CDR2 as SQIVND (reference sequence). The CDR3 totals 18 residues. Trimming stripped 1 base from V and 1 base from J, with 17 bases between. The CDR3 is CASSIVGAGLRSNQPQHF. In DNA, the CDR3 is TGTGCCAGTAGTATAGTTGGGGCAGGGCTGAGGAGCAATCAGCCCCAGCATTTT.

The chain combines TRBV4-1 with TRBJ2-2; 11 nucleotides agree with TRBD2. The CDR3 covers 20 residues. With V trimmed by 4 bases and J by 0 bases, 13 bases remained unmatched. Germline assignment: CDR1 MGHRA and CDR2 YSYEKL. The CDR3 is CASSPSASGGIGANTGELFF. The DNA for the CDR3 is TGCGCCAGCAGCCCGTCGGCTAGCGGGGGGATCGGTGCGAACACCGGGGAGCTGTTTTTT.

The J gene is TRBJ2-7, the V gene TRBV5-5; the D gene is possibly TRBD1 (6 bases). Trimming cost V 0 bases and J 2 bases, with 6 bases left between them. Germline assignment: CDR1 SGHKS and CDR2 YYEKEE (reference sequence). The CDR3 has 13 amino acids. The CDR3 DNA reads as TGTGCCAGCAGCTTGGACAGGGCCTACGAGCAGTACTTC. Encoded protein: CASSLDRAYEQYF.

The chain combines TRBV5-1 with TRBJ1-6; 10 bases agree with TRBD1. The ends lost 2 bases at V and 10 bases at J; junction bases unmatched: 9. Germline V gene sequence: CDR1 SGHRS, CDR2 YFSETQ. This CDR3 is 16 amino acids long. The CDR3 is CASSFYSDRGGSPLHF. In nucleotides, the CDR3 is TGCGCCAGCAGCTTCTATTCGGACAGGGGGGGATCACCCCTCCACTTT.